These 6 T cell receptor beta chains were all obtained from the same sample, sequenced in a study of T cells after yellow fever vaccination. TCRdb passed the 5' RACE reads through MiXCR, listing each CDR3 protein once. The sample consists of 300,000 to 450,000 distinct CDR3 sequences, 6% to 8% of them appearing once. Sequenced material: PBMCs, taken 5 days after the yellow fever booster vaccination. Source of these receptors: a man under 40 who received the YFV17D yellow fever vaccine.

This clonotype turned up a few times. This chain joins TRBV2 and TRBJ2-4, with 14 bases aligning to TRBD2. V lost 6 bases to trimming and J lost 3 bases; unmatched junction nucleotides: 7. The CDR3 consists of 17 residues. Germline CDR1 and CDR2: SNHLY and FYNNEI. The CDR3 DNA reads as TGTGCCAGCAGGGGGACTAGCGGGAGTGAGGACAAAAACATTCAGTACTTC. Translating it yields CASRGTSGSEDKNIQYF.

The chain uses TRBV27 and TRBJ2-5; 7 positions agree with TRBD1. This CDR3 region has 15 residues. J gave up 2 bases and V 3 bases, and 6 bases lay outside the gene matches. Looked up from germline, CDR1 is MNHEY and CDR2 is SMNVEV (reference sequence). The CDR3 sequence is CASSFSRTGQETQYF. In DNA form, the CDR3 reads TGTGCCAGCAGTTTCTCTAGGACAGGACAAGAGACCCAGTACTTC.

The chain links TRBV21-1 to TRBJ2-7; no DNA check was done on the table's D call, TRBD2. TRBV21-1 corresponds to a pseudogene. The CDR3 covers 13 residues. The CDR3 is CASPRGIGYEQYF. CDR3 nucleotides: TGTGCCAGCCCGCGCGGGATCGGGTACGAGCAGTACTTC.

The chain links TRBV19 to TRBJ2-2, with no clear D. The length of the CDR3 is 12 residues. CDR1 is LNHDA and CDR2 is SQIVND in the germline V gene (reference sequence). The germline V and J ends were trimmed by 7 bases and 6 bases, with 9 bases remaining between them. The CDR3 reads CASMVESGELFF. CDR3 coding DNA: TGTGCCAGTATGGTAGAATCCGGGGAGCTGTTTTTT.

V and J are TRBV4-3 and TRBJ2-2; D is undetermined. This CDR3 has 16 residues. CDR1 LGHNA and CDR2 YSLEER come from the germline V gene. V was pared by 0 bases and J by 4 bases, with 12 bases between. The CDR3 is CASSQDVQEPTGELFF. DNA of the CDR3: TGCGCCAGCAGCCAAGATGTTCAGGAACCCACCGGGGAGCTGTTTTTT.

This clonotype was observed many times. The chain has TRBV6-6 and TRBJ2-2, with D possibly TRBD2 on 6 matching bases. The ends were cut back, 11 bases at V and 1 base at J, with 11 bases in the middle. Germline values: CDR1 MNHNY, CDR2 SVGAGI (reference sequence). The CDR3 spans 13 residues. The CDR3 region has the DNA TGTGCCGGGCGAGCGGGGAACACCGGGGAGCTGTTTTTT. Translating gives CAGRAGNTGELFF.